The clone carrying this TCR beta chain was seen a handful of times. Antigen: not known. A second PCR, run for about 6 to 11 cycles, used a sample-barcoded 5' primer plus a J-beta primer mix. With 12 random nucleotides, a template-switch adaptor tagged each individual cDNA molecule. TCRdb re-derived calls from the 5' RACE reads in MiXCR, one entry per CDR3 protein. The sample has just under 900,000 distinct CDR3 sequences, 25% to 35% seen once. The data originate from a study of blood T cells in healthy people across ages. Study observations and caveats: The recorded TCR beta diversity per million T cells decreased in a roughly linear manner with age. More naive CD4+ cells and higher diversity were found in long-lived than in aged donors.

Germline V gene lookup returns CDR1 WSHSY and CDR2 SAAADI. The junction had 3 bases not matched to a gene; V was cut back by 6 bases and J by 1 base. The CDR3 extends over 14 amino acids. The chain uses TRBV10-2 and TRBJ1-1, with 9 bases matching TRBD1. The TCR comes from an elderly woman in good health. The sequenced material came from blood. For the CDR3, the DNA is TGCGCCAGCAGGGGGACAGGGAAGAACACTGAAGCTTTCTTT. Protein product: CASRGTGKNTEAFF.